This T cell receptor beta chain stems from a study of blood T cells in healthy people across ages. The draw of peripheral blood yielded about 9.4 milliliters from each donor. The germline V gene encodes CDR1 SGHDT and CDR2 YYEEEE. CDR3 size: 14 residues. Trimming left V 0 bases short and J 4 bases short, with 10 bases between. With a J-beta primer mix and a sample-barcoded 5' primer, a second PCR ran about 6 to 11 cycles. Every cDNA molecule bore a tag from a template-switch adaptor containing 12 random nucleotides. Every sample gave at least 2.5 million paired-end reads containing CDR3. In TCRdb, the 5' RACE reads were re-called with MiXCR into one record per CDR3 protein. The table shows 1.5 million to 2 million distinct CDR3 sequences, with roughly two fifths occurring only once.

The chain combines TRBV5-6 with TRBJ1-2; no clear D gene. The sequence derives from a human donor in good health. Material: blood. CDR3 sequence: CASSLDPSSYGYTF. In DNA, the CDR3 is TGTGCCAGCAGCTTGGATCCTTCATCCTATGGCTACACCTTC.